The text below deals with one TCR beta chain. Its antigen is unidentified. This sample is part of a study of cytomegalovirus exposure and HLA in healthy donors. The study ran its PCR with 60 Vbeta and 13 Jbeta primers. Some clones are missing from TCRdb's copy, which holds only in-frame ones; the method was immunoSEQ multiplex PCR. This table holds about 150,000 clones, around 80% found once. Regarding the study as a whole: For most TCR beta V segments, an earlier analysis put the productive rate at about 87% or about 30% of the time. After further analysis at a later stage, 15,000 to 20,000 TCR beta sequences were associated with HLA alleles at 0.05 false discovery rate.

This CDR3 comprises 13 residues. The germline V gene encodes CDR1 MGHDK and CDR2 SYGVNS. V was clipped by 7 bases and J by 8 bases, with 17 bases between them. Each of the donors was a healthy bone marrow donor. Each donor was nominally healthy when sampled (though unrecorded immune exposures were likely). The chain couples TRBV25-1 to TRBJ1-2; perhaps TRBD1 as D (6 bases). Input material: PBMCs. The TCR sequence derives from a man aged 25 to 45 in good health. The DNA for the CDR3 is TGTGCCAGCACCCCCAGGGGACTATCCGGCTACACCTTC. It yields the protein CASTPRGLSGYTF.